Listed below are T cell receptor beta chains from one sample, sequenced in a study of CD8+ T cells in alopecia areata. This table comes from immunoSEQ multiplex PCR, and its TCRdb copy is limited to in-frame clones, with some not included. The table records around 100,000 clones, approximately 42% of them present only once. The specimen was CD4+ T cells sorted from blood. Every receptor here comes from a human donor with alopecia areata. CDR3s include the opening cysteine and the closing phenylalanine or tryptophan. The order of the fields is CDR3 protein, CDR3 DNA, D gene, V gene, clone size, J gene. D genes are given only for firm matches. The size field is filled for only some rows; it gives once, few, many or a size class.

CDR3aa: CAWSEQGFGELFF; CDR3nt: TGTGCCTGGAGTGAACAGGGTTTCGGGGAGCTGTTTTTT; d_gene: .; v_gene: TRBV30; abundance: .; j_gene: TRBJ2-2
CDR3aa: CACSSGKETQYF; CDR3nt: TGTGCCTGCTCGAGCGGCAAGGAGACCCAGTACTTC; d_gene: .; v_gene: TRBV30; abundance: .; j_gene: TRBJ2-5
CDR3aa: CASSLARGPSYEQYF; CDR3nt: TGTGCCAGCAGCTTGGCGCGGGGTCCCTCCTACGAGCAGTACTTC; d_gene: .; v_gene: TRBV5-6; abundance: once; j_gene: TRBJ2-7
CDR3aa: CASSYDGNQPQHF; CDR3nt: TGTGCCAGCAGTTACGATGGCAATCAGCCCCAGCATTTT; d_gene: .; v_gene: TRBV6-5; abundance: .; j_gene: TRBJ1-5
CDR3aa: CASSLARGDQPQHF; CDR3nt: TGTGCCAGCAGCTTAGCCCGGGGCGATCAGCCCCAGCATTTT; d_gene: .; v_gene: TRBV7-2; abundance: .; j_gene: TRBJ1-5
CDR3aa: CASIPDRSRTEAFF; CDR3nt: TGTGCCAGTATCCCGGACAGGAGTCGCACTGAAGCTTTCTTT; d_gene: TRBD1; v_gene: TRBV19; abundance: .; j_gene: TRBJ1-1
CDR3aa: CASSLVSGGADTQYF; CDR3nt: TGTGCCAGCAGCTTAGTCTCGGGGGGCGCAGATACGCAGTATTTT; d_gene: .; v_gene: TRBV7-2; abundance: few; j_gene: TRBJ2-3
CDR3aa: CASSYSFLHEQYF; CDR3nt: TGTGCCAGCAGTTACTCGTTCCTTCACGAGCAGTACTTC; d_gene: .; v_gene: TRBV6-5; abundance: .; j_gene: TRBJ2-7
CDR3aa: CASKTGTAYNEQFF; CDR3nt: TGTGCCAGTAAAACCGGGACAGCCTACAATGAGCAGTTCTTC; d_gene: TRBD1; v_gene: TRBV19; abundance: few; j_gene: TRBJ2-1
CDR3aa: CAWNYRTSGRRETQYF; CDR3nt: TGTGCCTGGAACTATAGGACTAGCGGGAGGAGGGAGACCCAGTACTTC; d_gene: TRBD2; v_gene: TRBV30; abundance: .; j_gene: TRBJ2-5
CDR3aa: CASRGGLAGETQYF; CDR3nt: TGCGCCAGCAGAGGCGGACTAGCGGGAGAGACCCAGTACTTC; d_gene: TRBD2; v_gene: TRBV5-1; abundance: few; j_gene: TRBJ2-5
CDR3aa: CSVFLTGGGETQYF; CDR3nt: TGCAGCGTTTTCCTGACAGGAGGGGGTGAGACCCAGTACTTC; d_gene: .; v_gene: TRBV29-1; abundance: .; j_gene: TRBJ2-5
CDR3aa: CASSPVGGAEHNEQFF; CDR3nt: TGCGCCAGCAGCCCCGTGGGGGGGGCCGAACACAATGAGCAGTTCTTC; d_gene: .; v_gene: TRBV4-1; abundance: .; j_gene: TRBJ2-1